These 30 T cell receptor beta chains were all obtained from the same sample, sequenced in a study of T cell changes during pregnancy in multiple sclerosis. Data came from immunoSEQ multiplex PCR; TCRdb stores just in-frame clones and leaves some out. The sample contains 38,000 or so clones, approximately 92% of which appear only once. The sample in question was CD4+ T cells from peripheral blood mononuclear cells, obtained in the third trimester of pregnancy. Receptors were obtained from a female donor with multiple sclerosis, enrolled in a pregnancy study.

The chain is built from TRBV25-1 and TRBJ2-1; TRBD2 matches 7 bases. J lost 7 bases, V lost 5 bases, and 8 bases had no gene match. CDR3 size: 14 residues. Germline V lookup: CDR1 MGHDK, CDR2 SYGVNS. This CDR3 is CASSQSGTKNEQFF. CDR3 nucleotides: TGTGCCAGCAGTCAAAGCGGGACTAAGAATGAGCAGTTCTTC. Complete variable domain (other parts from reference TRBV25-1 and TRBJ2-1): EADIYQTPRYLVIGTGKKITLECSQTMGHDKMYWYQQDPGMELHLIHYSYGVNSTEKGDLSSESTVSRIRTEHFPLTLESARPSHTSQYLCASSQSGTKNEQFFGPGTRLTVL.

The chain joins TRBV7-3 to TRBJ2-5; TRBD2 might be the D (6 bases). Trimming cost V 8 bases and J 0 bases, with 16 bases left between them. The CDR3 has 15 amino acids. Per the germline V gene, CDR1 is SGHTA and CDR2 is FQGTGA. For the CDR3, the DNA is TGTGCCAGCGGGGCAGCGGGTGGTTACCAAGAGACCCAGTACTTC. Protein sequence: CASGAAGGYQETQYF.

The V call is TRBV20-1, the J call TRBJ1-5, with no clear D. The V gene lost 6 bases and the J gene lost 5 bases, with 8 bases spanning the gap. The CDR3 extends over 11 amino acids. Germline CDR1 DFQATT, CDR2 SNEGSKA (reference sequence). As DNA, the CDR3 is TGCAGTGCCGTTTTAGATCAGCCCCAGCATTTT. Its protein product is CSAVLDQPQHF.

V is TRBV7-9 and J is TRBJ2-5; D is unclear. Per the germline V gene, CDR1 is SEHNR and CDR2 is FQNEAQ (reference sequence). V was cut by 1 base and J by 0 bases, with 6 bases left in between. The CDR3 runs to 14 residues. The CDR3 sequence: CASSLGEYQETQYF. The CDR3 coding sequence is TGTGCCAGCAGCTTAGGAGAATACCAAGAGACCCAGTACTTC.

This clone was recorded a few times. The genes are TRBV4-1 and TRBJ2-2, with 8 positions matching TRBD1. V shed 1 base, J shed 6 bases, and the junction held 4 bases outside the gene matches. The CDR3 has 15 residues. CDR1 MGHRA and CDR2 YSYEKL come from the germline V gene. The CDR3: CASSQGQGAPGELFF. The CDR3 DNA reads TGCGCCAGCAGCCAAGGTCAGGGGGCGCCCGGGGAGCTGTTTTTT.

This clone was seen only once. The rearrangement links TRBV5-1 to TRBJ2-7; possible D gene TRBD1, 6 bases. With 0 bases removed from V and 3 bases from J, the gap between germline ends came to 10 bases. Germline V gene sequence: CDR1 SGHRS, CDR2 YFSETQ. The CDR3 sequence is 14 residues long. The CDR3 nucleotides are TGCGCCAGCAGCTTGGAACAGGGCATCTACGAGCAGTACTTC. Translation: CASSLEQGIYEQYF. The full variable domain, in which reference TRBV5-1 and TRBJ2-7 provide the parts outside the CDR3, is KAGVTQTPRYLIKTRGQQVTLSCSPISGHRSVSWYQQTPGQGLQFLFEYFSETQRNKGNFPGRFSGRQFSNSRSEMNVSTLELGDSALYLCASSLEQGIYEQYFGPGTRLTVT.

V gene TRBV5-1 combines with J gene TRBJ2-5; D possibly corresponds to TRBD2 (5 bases). CDR1 is SGHRS, CDR2 YFSETQ, per germline. The length of the CDR3 is 15 residues. The V and J ends lost 4 bases and 0 bases respectively, with 13 bases between them. The CDR3: CASSPKTTYQETQYF. CDR3 coding DNA: TGCGCCAGCAGCCCCAAGACTACGTACCAAGAGACCCAGTACTTC.

This clone was observed once. This chain connects TRBV5-1 to TRBJ2-7; perhaps TRBD2 as D (5 bases). Trimming left V 0 bases short and J 2 bases short, with 12 bases between. The CDR3 loop spans 15 amino acids. Germline V lookup: CDR1 SGHRS, CDR2 YFSETQ. CDR3 DNA: TGCGCCAGCAGCTTGGAAGAGGGAGCAACCTACGAGCAGTACTTC. Translated: CASSLEEGATYEQYF. Together with reference TRBV5-1 and TRBJ2-7, the CDR3 gives the full variable domain: KAGVTQTPRYLIKTRGQQVTLSCSPISGHRSVSWYQQTPGQGLQFLFEYFSETQRNKGNFPGRFSGRQFSNSRSEMNVSTLELGDSALYLCASSLEEGATYEQYFGPGTRLTVT.

The chain couples TRBV4-2 to TRBJ2-5; no definite D call. The CDR3 is 14 amino acids. Trimming cost V 4 bases and J 5 bases, with 14 bases left between them. Per germline, CDR1 LGHNA and CDR2 YNFKEQ. The CDR3 spells CASSLPGGRETQYF. The DNA for the CDR3 is TGTGCCAGCAGCCTCCCGGGTGGAAGGGAGACCCAGTACTTC.

This sequence joins TRBV4-1 and TRBJ2-5, with D hard to call. TRBJ2-7 explains the end of the DNA better; the J call may be wrong. Germline lookup yields CDR1 MGHRA and CDR2 YSYEKL. The CDR3 extends over 16 amino acids. The CDR3: CASSQPASGSSYEQYF. CDR3 nucleotide sequence: TGCGCCAGCAGCCAACCCGCTTCCGGTAGCTCCTACGAGCAGTACTTC.

This sequence joins TRBV11-3 and TRBJ2-7, with a weak D call TRBD2 (5 bases). The V end was cut by 5 bases, the J end by 7 bases, with 15 bases between. The CDR3 loop spans 13 amino acids. Germline lookup yields CDR1 SGHNT and CDR2 YENEEA. The CDR3 reads CASSPLAGSEQYF. DNA of the CDR3: TGTGCCAGCAGCCCACTTGCGGGTAGTGAGCAGTACTTC. Variable domain in full (rest from reference TRBV11-3 and TRBJ2-7): EAGVVQSPRYKIIEKKQPVAFWCNPISGHNTLYWYLQNLGQGPELLIRYENEEAVDDSQLPKDRFSAERLKGVDSTLKIQPAELGDSAVYLCASSPLAGSEQYFGPGTRLTVT.

V and J are TRBV10-1 and TRBJ2-2, with 7 bases lining up with TRBD1. The CDR3 is 14 amino acids. V lost 4 bases and J lost 7; bases outside the gene matches: 6. Germline V gives CDR1 WNHNN, CDR2 SYGVQD (reference sequence). The chain's CDR3 is CASSVGGVFGELFF. The CDR3 DNA sequence: TGCGCCAGCAGTGTAGGGGGCGTGTTCGGGGAGCTGTTTTTT.

The CDR3 region is CASTFFPGQGTGELFF. The CDR3 DNA follows: TGTGCCAGTACCTTTTTCCCGGGACAGGGGACCGGGGAGCTGTTTTTT. V is TRBV19 and J is TRBJ2-2; 10 bases are shared with TRBD1. This CDR3 region has 16 residues. The trim removed 7 bases at V and 5 bases at J, leaving 10 bases unmatched. Germline V CDR1 and CDR2: LNHDA, SQIVND (reference sequence).

V usage is TRBV10-2 and J usage is TRBJ2-1, with TRBD2 matching over 8 bases. The CDR3 contains 15 residues. Germline CDR1 is WSHSY and CDR2 is SAAADI. Trimming took 5 bases from V and 7 from J; bases not matched to a gene: 10. CDR3 sequence reads: CASSKPGTRYNEQFF. DNA of the CDR3: TGCGCCAGCAGTAAACCCGGGACTAGATATAATGAGCAGTTCTTC.

V usage is TRBV5-1 and J usage is TRBJ1-1; no clear D. CDR3 size: 14 residues. With 1 base removed from V and 1 base from J, the gap between germline ends came to 8 bases. Per germline, CDR1 SGHRS and CDR2 YFSETQ. The CDR3 nucleotides read TGCGCCAGCAGCTTGCGCGGCTGGAACACTGAAGCTTTCTTT. Protein: CASSLRGWNTEAFF.

This rearrangement joins TRBV7-2 to TRBJ2-2; D possibly corresponds to TRBD2 (5 bases). Per germline, CDR1 SGHTA and CDR2 FQGNSA. V dropped 3 bases and J dropped 5 bases, with 10 bases sitting between them. This CDR3 has 14 residues. The CDR3 sequence: CASSFKRGTGELFF. The CDR3 region has the DNA TGTGCCAGCAGCTTCAAACGGGGTACCGGGGAGCTGTTTTTT.

The chain combines TRBV2 with TRBJ1-4; D is possibly TRBD1 (5 bases). V was cut by 3 bases and J by 7 bases, with 15 bases left in between. Germline V gene sequence: CDR1 SNHLY, CDR2 FYNNEI. The CDR3 covers 15 residues. The CDR3 loop reads CASSDDRPGGEKLFF. CDR3 in DNA: TGTGCCAGCAGTGACGATCGGCCCGGGGGTGAAAAACTGTTTTTT.

This chain uses TRBV11-2 with TRBJ1-2, with TRBD1 as a possible D gene (5 bases). Germline CDR1 is SGHAT and CDR2 is FQNNGV. This CDR3 comprises 12 residues. V was clipped by 4 bases and J by 5 bases, with 8 bases between them. CDR3 nucleotides: TGTGCCAGCAGCTACTCAGGGTATGGCTACACCTTC. Translated: CASSYSGYGYTF.

The chain couples TRBV4-1 to TRBJ2-1; 9 nucleotides line up with TRBD2. CDR1 and CDR2 (germline): MGHRA, YSYEKL. The CDR3 has 16 amino acids. With 0 bases clipped from V and 4 bases from J, the junction kept 4 bases outside the gene matches. CDR3 sequence: CASSQDGTSLYNEQFF. CDR3 DNA: TGCGCCAGCAGCCAAGACGGGACTAGCCTGTACAATGAGCAGTTCTTC.

This clone was seen once. V gene TRBV6-5 combines with J gene TRBJ2-1; TRBD2 might be the D (5 bases). V lost 5 bases, J lost 2 bases, and 13 bases lay in between. Germline-derived CDR1 and CDR2 are MNHEY and SVGAGI. This CDR3 has 15 amino acids. The CDR3: CASSQSGAPYNEQFF. CDR3 DNA sequence: TGTGCCAGCAGTCAGAGCGGAGCCCCCTACAATGAGCAGTTCTTC.

CDR3 amino acids: CASERPGLRVTDTQYF. The DNA for the CDR3 is TGTGCCAGCGAAAGACCGGGACTTAGAGTCACAGATACGCAGTATTTT. The chain couples TRBV5-6 to TRBJ2-3; possible D gene TRBD2, 6 bases. This CDR3 is 16 amino acids long. Germline V CDR1 and CDR2: SGHDT, YYEEEE. The V end was cut by 7 bases, the J end by 2 bases, with 20 bases between.

V gene TRBV27 combines with J gene TRBJ1-2, with 7 bases matching TRBD1. The germline V gene encodes CDR1 MNHEY and CDR2 SMNVEV (reference sequence). The CDR3 is 15 residues long. V shed 2 bases, J shed 2 bases, and the junction held 5 bases outside the gene matches. The CDR3 reads CASSLKGRGNYGYTF. Written as DNA, the CDR3 is TGTGCCAGCAGTTTAAAAGGCAGGGGGAACTATGGCTACACCTTC.

This clone has a handful of counts. The chain joins TRBV15 to TRBJ1-1; D is possibly TRBD1 (5 bases). V was pared by 4 bases and J by 0 bases, with 9 bases between. The CDR3 length is 14 residues. CDR1 is LNHNV and CDR2 is YYDKDF in the germline V gene (reference sequence). As DNA, the CDR3 is TGTGCCACCAGCATAGGAGGGGTGAACACTGAAGCTTTCTTT. As protein: CATSIGGVNTEAFF.

The gene calls are TRBV11-3 and TRBJ1-5; maybe TRBD1 (6 bases). The ends were cut back, 1 base at V and 2 bases at J, with 18 bases in the middle. Looked up from germline, CDR1 is SGHNT and CDR2 is YENEEA. This CDR3 comprises 18 residues. In DNA, the CDR3 is TGTGCCAGCAGCTTAGGATTTCGGGACAAAAGTGGCAATCAGCCCCAGCATTTT. Translating it yields CASSLGFRDKSGNQPQHF.

This chain connects TRBV27 to TRBJ1-1; the D gene is possibly TRBD1 (6 bases). V was pared by 7 bases and J by 10 bases, with 19 bases between. The CDR3 consists of 13 residues. CDR1 and CDR2 from the germline V gene are MNHEY and SMNVEV (reference sequence). The CDR3 region has the DNA TGTGCCAGCATCCAGGGGTTGATTAAGGGAGCTTTCTTT. This sequence encodes CASIQGLIKGAFF.

CDR3 DNA sequence: TGTGCCAGTCGGCAGGGCGGGAGAGAGACCCAGTACTTC. It translates to CASRQGGRETQYF. The V gene is TRBV11-2, the J gene TRBJ2-5, with 7 nucleotides matching TRBD2. Germline-derived CDR1 and CDR2 are SGHAT and FQNNGV. Trimming took 9 bases from V and 4 from J; bases not matched to a gene: 8. CDR3 length equals 13 residues.

This chain uses TRBV6-5 with TRBJ1-1; 8 nucleotides align to TRBD1. CDR3 length: 14 residues. J was trimmed by 0 bases and V by 6 bases; bases with no gene match: 3. From germline, CDR1 is MNHEY and CDR2 SVGAGI. CDR3 sequence: CASSPGGMNTEAFF. The DNA for the CDR3 is TGTGCCAGCAGCCCAGGGGGCATGAACACTGAAGCTTTCTTT.

V is TRBV30 and J is TRBJ1-3; 9 bases are shared with TRBD1. This CDR3 has 19 residues. The germline V gene has CDR1 GTSNPN and CDR2 SVGIG (reference sequence). The ends lost 0 bases at V and 0 bases at J; junction bases unmatched: 12. The CDR3 loop is CAWSVKDRGMMSSGNTIYF. The CDR3 DNA follows: TGTGCCTGGAGTGTTAAGGACAGGGGAATGATGAGCTCTGGAAACACCATATATTTT.

The genes are TRBV9 and TRBJ1-3; no clear D gene. The germline gives CDR1 SGDLS, CDR2 YYNGEE. This CDR3 contains 15 residues. The V end lost 4 bases, the J end lost 0 bases, and 11 bases lay between the germline ends. This CDR3 reads CASSPTTSSGNTIYF. CDR3 DNA: TGTGCCAGCAGCCCGACAACGAGCTCTGGAAACACCATATATTTT.

V gene TRBV4-1 combines with J gene TRBJ2-6; a possible D gene is TRBD2 (8 bases). This CDR3 is 18 amino acids long. Trimming shortened V by 2 bases and J by 4 bases, and 18 bases separated the two germline ends. Per the germline V gene, CDR1 is MGHRA and CDR2 is YSYEKL. CDR3 in DNA: TGCGCCAGCAGCCAACCACGGGAGGGGGCGCACGGGGCCAACGTCCTGACTTTC. Translated, it gives CASSQPREGAHGANVLTF.